Below are 21 T cell receptor beta chains sequenced from a single sample in a study of vaccination and CD4 T cells after COVID-19. Their cognate antigens are unknown. Regarding treatment: roughly 10-day PBMC culture with coronavirus spike peptide pools or control peptides (ViraFEST assay). Those CD4+ T cells from the unexposed donor predate the COVID-19 pandemic (2011-2018). The Oncomine TCR Beta short-read assay sequenced DNA from cultured CD4+ T cells. TCRdb reprocessed the PCR reads via MiXCR and lists one record per CDR3 protein. The table has 6,500 to 9,000 distinct CDR3 sequences, roughly 30% seen once. The sequenced sample consisted of CD4+ T cells from blood, cultured in vitro. These receptors all stem from a human donor in good health.

This clonotype was recorded only once. V is TRBV5-4 and J is TRBJ1-4, with 7 bases lining up with TRBD1. The V and J ends lost 4 bases and 12 bases, in that order; junction bases with no gene match: 9. This CDR3 spans 13 amino acids. Germline V gene sequence: CDR1 SGHNT, CDR2 YYREEE (reference sequence). For the CDR3, the DNA is TGTGCCAGCAGCCGTGACAGGGTAGGGCAACTGTTTTTT. Translation: CASSRDRVGQLFF.

In this sample, this clonotype turned up once. The gene calls are TRBV28 and TRBJ2-7; 9 nucleotides align to TRBD2. The CDR3 consists of 15 residues. Germline values: CDR1 MDHEN, CDR2 SYDVKM. V was clipped by 5 bases and J by 1 base; unmatched bases: 6. CDR3 loop: CASSGGGLASYEQYF. The CDR3 DNA reads as TGTGCCAGCAGTGGTGGGGGACTAGCATCCTACGAGCAGTACTTC.

The genes are TRBV12-3 or TRBV12-4 and TRBJ2-5; D ambiguous. This CDR3 contains 12 residues. Trimming took 5 bases from V and 5 from J, leaving 9 bases between them. CDR3 residues: CASSLDGETQYF. CDR3 in DNA: TGTGCCAGCAGTCTAGATGGGGAGACCCAGTACTTC.

The chain recombines TRBV19 with TRBJ2-2; tentative D call: TRBD1 (6 bases). Trimming left V 7 bases short and J 2 bases short, with 14 bases between. Germline values: CDR1 LNHDA, CDR2 SQIVND (reference sequence). This CDR3 comprises 15 residues. The CDR3 bases are TGTGCCAGTACCGACGGCAGGGGTAACACCGGGGAGCTGTTTTTT. Amino acid sequence: CASTDGRGNTGELFF.

The rearrangement links TRBV19 to TRBJ1-1; D call uncertain. Germline loops: CDR1 LNHDA, CDR2 SQIVND (reference sequence). Trimming left V 2 bases short and J 0 bases short, with 10 bases between. This CDR3 has 15 amino acids. DNA for the CDR3: TGTGCCAGTAGTATAATGCTGGCCATGAACACTGAAGCTTTCTTT. This translates into CASSIMLAMNTEAFF.

The chain uses TRBV20-1 and TRBJ2-7; no reliable D call. This CDR3 has 13 amino acids. From germline, CDR1 is DFQATT and CDR2 SNEGSKA (reference sequence). CDR3 sequence (DNA): TGCAGCTGCCGCTTCTCCCGACTGACCGAGCAGTACTTC. Translated: CSCRFSRLTEQYF.

The CDR3, as DNA: TGTGCCAGCAGACCACTAGCTTTCAACGAGCAGTACTTC. It yields the protein CASRPLAFNEQYF. J is TRBJ2-7 and V is TRBV6-1; the D gene is possibly TRBD2 (6 bases). The CDR3 loop spans 13 amino acids. The V gene lost 6 bases and the J gene lost 5 bases, with 14 bases spanning the gap. Per germline, CDR1 MNHNS and CDR2 SASEGT.

The V and J genes are TRBV6-5 and TRBJ2-7, with D possibly called TRBD1 or TRBD2 (5 bases each). This CDR3 is 14 amino acids long. Germline values: CDR1 MNHEY, CDR2 SVGAGI. Deletions cut 2 bases from V and 5 bases from J, with 13 bases between. Here the CDR3 reads CASSYPTLGHEQYF. The DNA for the CDR3 is TGTGCCAGCAGTTACCCTACTTTGGGACACGAGCAGTACTTC.

This chain uses TRBV20-1 with TRBJ2-7; D is unclear. V lost 4 bases and J 6 bases, leaving 13 bases between the germline ends. Germline V gene lookup returns CDR1 DFQATT and CDR2 SNEGSKA (reference sequence). The length of the CDR3 is 12 residues. The CDR3 bases are TGCAGTGCTATGGTTCCTCCGGGCGAGCAGTACTTC. Its translation: CSAMVPPGEQYF.

This clonotype was seen a few times. This chain uses TRBV6-5 with TRBJ2-6; D unresolved. Germline CDR1 MNHEY, CDR2 SVGAGI. Between the trimmed V and J ends, which lost 0 bases and 4 bases, there was a span of 4 bases. The CDR3 has 14 residues. The CDR3 DNA sequence: TGTGCCAGCAGTTACTCTGGGGGGGCCAACGTCCTGACTTTC. Its translation is CASSYSGGANVLTF.

The chain is built from TRBV7-9 and TRBJ2-1; D is uncertain. V was clipped by 1 base and J by 3 bases, with 7 bases between them. Germline V lookup: CDR1 SEHNR, CDR2 FQNEAQ (reference sequence). The CDR3 spans 14 residues. The CDR3 is CASSLVGFYNEQFF. In DNA form, the CDR3 reads TGTGCCAGCAGCTTAGTTGGCTTCTACAATGAGCAGTTCTTC.

This sequence joins TRBV20-1 and TRBJ1-5; weak D call: TRBD1 (5 bases). This CDR3 has 16 amino acids. V was cut by 8 bases and J by 0 bases, with 20 bases left in between. Germline CDR1 reads DFQATT; CDR2 reads SNEGSKA (reference sequence). CDR3 sequence reads: CSYPGPGGYSNQPQHF. The CDR3, as DNA: TGCAGTTACCCGGGCCCTGGGGGGTATAGCAATCAGCCCCAGCATTTT.

This clonotype turned up a few times. The chain has TRBV6-1 and TRBJ2-2; the D gene is possibly TRBD1 (7 bases). CDR1 MNHNS and CDR2 SASEGT come from the germline V gene. V was pared by 2 bases and J by 8 bases, with 12 bases between. This CDR3 has 14 residues. CDR3 region: CASSETGEAGELFF. CDR3 DNA sequence: TGTGCCAGCAGTGAAACAGGGGAGGCGGGGGAGCTGTTTTTT.

The chain has TRBV7-9 and TRBJ1-1; TRBD1 matches 7 bases. This CDR3 has 16 residues. The germline V gene has CDR1 SEHNR and CDR2 FQNEAQ (reference sequence). The trim removed 4 bases at V and 3 bases at J, leaving 11 bases unmatched. The CDR3 spells CASSSSDRAADTEAFF. DNA of the CDR3: TGTGCCAGCAGCTCTTCCGACAGGGCGGCGGACACTGAAGCTTTCTTT.

The genes are TRBV2 and TRBJ1-2; 11 bases are shared with TRBD1. This CDR3 region has 14 residues. In germline, CDR1 is SNHLY, CDR2 FYNNEI. The junction had 9 bases not matched to a gene; V was cut back by 6 bases and J by 9 bases. CDR3 residues: CASSLGQGALSYTF. The CDR3 coding sequence is TGTGCCAGCAGCCTCGGACAGGGGGCGTTGAGCTACACCTTC.

This clonotype was counted between two and nine times. This chain links TRBV6-2 or TRBV6-3 with TRBJ1-5, with D possibly being TRBD1 (6 bases). Trimming stripped 2 bases from V and 6 bases from J, with 20 bases between. CDR1 and CDR2 (germline): MNHEY, SVGEGT. CDR3 length equals 17 residues. The CDR3 sequence: CASSYRGGRWLAQPQHF. The CDR3 DNA reads as TGTGCCAGCAGTTACAGAGGGGGGAGGTGGTTGGCTCAGCCCCAGCATTTT.

The chain employs TRBV7-9 and TRBJ2-7, with D unresolved. The length of the CDR3 is 12 residues. Germline CDR1 reads SEHNR; CDR2 reads FQNEAQ (reference sequence). Trimming stripped 2 bases from V and 3 bases from J, with 5 bases between. In DNA form, the CDR3 reads TGTGCCAGCAGCTTATACAGCTACGAGCAGTACTTC. It yields the protein CASSLYSYEQYF.

The chain uses TRBV6-4 and TRBJ2-2, with 14 bases fitting TRBD2. Germline V gene sequence: CDR1 MRHNA, CDR2 SNTAGT. Losses at the gene ends were 3 bases for V and 7 bases for J; bases not matched to a gene: 7. The CDR3 extends over 17 amino acids. The DNA of the CDR3 is TGTGCCAGCAGTGAAATGGGACTAGCGGGAGACATCGGGGAGCTGTTTTTT. Encoded protein: CASSEMGLAGDIGELFF.

The J gene is TRBJ2-2, the V gene TRBV6-2 or TRBV6-3, with TRBD2 matching 13 bases. The germline gives CDR1 MNHEY, CDR2 SVGEGT. The J segment lost 1 base and the V segment lost 4 bases, leaving 12 bases of the junction unmatched. The CDR3 loop spans 20 amino acids. Here the CDR3 DNA reads TGTGCCAGCAGTTTCTTATCGGGACTAGCGGGAACGGGGAACACCGGGGAGCTGTTTTTT. Translating gives CASSFLSGLAGTGNTGELFF.

This clonotype showed up just a few times. The chain links TRBV19 to TRBJ1-6; no reliable D call. The CDR3 is made up of 15 amino acids. Trimming left V 9 bases short and J 3 bases short, with 15 bases between. Germline V gene sequence: CDR1 LNHDA, CDR2 SQIVND (reference sequence). The CDR3 coding sequence is TGTGCCAGCCATCTCGGGAAGGGCTATAATTCACCCCTCCACTTT. Protein product: CASHLGKGYNSPLHF.

The J gene is TRBJ1-2, the V gene TRBV6-5; 8 nucleotides agree with TRBD1. V was pared by 4 bases and J by 4 bases, with 2 bases of the junction left unmatched. The CDR3 is 13 amino acids. CDR1 MNHEY and CDR2 SVGAGI come from the germline V gene. The CDR3 loop reads CASSLTGGYGYTF. The CDR3, as DNA: TGTGCCAGCAGTTTAACAGGGGGCTATGGCTACACCTTC.